This TCR beta chain was identified during a study of cytomegalovirus exposure and HLA in healthy donors. With 60 Vbeta and 13 Jbeta primers, the PCR was carried out. Libraries were prepared by immunoSEQ multiplex PCR; TCRdb keeps only in-frame clonotypes and omits some of them. This sample has 150,000 to 200,000 clones, with about four fifths found just once. Details on this clone: What it binds is unknown.

The donors comprised healthy bone marrow donors. CDR1 SEHNR and CDR2 FQNEAQ come from the germline V gene (reference sequence). V lost 5 bases to trimming and J lost 8 bases, with 18 bases between them. The CDR3 extends over 15 amino acids. Study findings and constraints: As immune exposure information, only CMV serostatus was available. A later analysis appeared to link common viral pathogens to several of the most significant clusters. The authors confirmed in vitro that a few CMV-associated chains were specific for CMV antigens.

The gene calls are TRBV7-9 and TRBJ1-4, with D perhaps matching TRBD1 (5 bases). The receptor comes from a woman aged 25 to 45 in good health and CMV-seropositive. The specimen was PBMCs. CDR3 loop: CASSPGRGGGEKLFF. As DNA, the CDR3 is TGTGCCAGCAGCCCAGGCCGCGGGGGGGGAGAAAAACTGTTTTTT.